These T cell receptor beta chains were read from a single sample in a study of T-cell memory formation after mild COVID-19. MiXCR, run by TCRdb on the 5' RACE reads, gives a single entry per CDR3 protein. Among some 180,000 distinct CDR3 sequences listed, approximately 17% were seen once. The sample consisted of PBMCs or a T cell subset sorted from them (not recorded which). These receptors were obtained from a man between 18 and 35 years old who had mild COVID-19 (a few samples of this study predate the infection). Cell type and time point are not known. CDR3s include the opening cysteine and the closing phenylalanine or tryptophan. A D gene is named only where the DNA matches it firmly. The size entry is marked missing in some rows and otherwise reads once, few, many or a size class.

v_gene	abundance	d_gene	j_gene	CDR3nt	CDR3aa
TRBV5-8	-	-	TRBJ2-1	TGTGCCAGCAGCACAGGAGGTTGGGGGGCGAAAGAGCAGTTCTTC	CASSTGGWGAKEQFF
TRBV5-1	few	-	TRBJ1-1	TGCGCCAGCACCAGGTTCGGGGAGAGGGGCACTGAAGCTTTCTTT	CASTRFGERGTEAFF
TRBV7-9	few	-	TRBJ1-1	TGTGCCAGCAGCCCTGGGACATCGACTGAAGCTTTCTTT	CASSPGTSTEAFF
TRBV4-2	-	TRBD1	TRBJ2-4	TGTGCCAGCAGCCTCCGTCGGGACAGGGCAGCCAAAAACATTCAGTACTTC	CASSLRRDRAAKNIQYF
TRBV7-2	-	-	TRBJ1-2	TGTGCCAGCAGCTTAGACGGAAACTATGGCTACACCTTC	CASSLDGNYGYTF
TRBV7-9	many	-	TRBJ1-6	TGTGCCAGCAGCTCCGGGGATCTTTCACCCCTCCACTTT	CASSSGDLSPLHF
TRBV5-1	few	TRBD1	TRBJ2-2	TGCGCCAGCAGCATCCAACCACAGGGGGCTGGCGGGGAGCTGTTTTTT	CASSIQPQGAGGELFF
TRBV5-1	few	TRBD2	TRBJ2-1	TGCGCCAGCAGAAATCTAGCGGGGGTTCAAGATGAGCAGTTCTTC	CASRNLAGVQDEQFF
TRBV5-1	-	TRBD2	TRBJ2-1	TGCGCCAGCAGCTTGGATCAGCGGGGGGGTGGTGAGCAGTTCTTC	CASSLDQRGGGEQFF
TRBV20-1	few	TRBD2	TRBJ2-1	TGCAGTGCTAGAGACCCTCGGACTAGCGGGGATTACAGTGAGCAGTTCTTC	CSARDPRTSGDYSEQFF
TRBV5-1	-	-	TRBJ2-5	TGCGCCAGCAGCTTTGGGTCGGGGGTCGGTGAGACCCAGTACTTC	CASSFGSGVGETQYF
TRBV5-4	few	TRBD2	TRBJ2-1	TGTGCCAGCAGCTTGGGCAGGAGCGGGGGCTTCAATGAGCAGTTCTTC	CASSLGRSGGFNEQFF
TRBV5-1	few	TRBD2	TRBJ2-3	TGCGCCAGCAGCTTGTACAGCGGGGGAGCCGCAGATACGCAGTATTTT	CASSLYSGGAADTQYF
TRBV6-5	-	-	TRBJ1-5	TGTGCCAGCAGGACGACGGGCAGCAATCAGCCCCAGCATTTT	CASRTTGSNQPQHF
TRBV5-1	-	-	TRBJ2-7	TGCGCCAGCAGCCTGGGACACGGAAGCTACGAGCAGTACTTC	CASSLGHGSYEQYF
TRBV4-3	few	-	TRBJ1-1	TGCGCCAGCAGCCAAGGTCCTGAAGCTTTCTTT	CASSQGPEAFF
TRBV28	-	-	TRBJ2-1	TGTGCCAGCTATAGGGGGGACGCGGGTTACAATGAGCAGTTCTTC	CASYRGDAGYNEQFF
TRBV7-8	-	TRBD1	TRBJ1-2	TGTGCCAGCAGCAAGAGGGACAGCACTGGCTACACCTTC	CASSKRDSTGYTF
TRBV29-1	-	TRBD1	TRBJ1-1	TGCAGCGTATCAAACTACAGGGGGCTAGCTTTCTTT	CSVSNYRGLAFF
TRBV20-1	-	-	TRBJ2-4	TGCAGTGCCCCGGACCAGAAAAAAAACATTCAGTACTTC	CSAPDQKKNIQYF
TRBV20-1	few	TRBD1	TRBJ1-2	TGCAGTGCTACCCGACAGGGACGACGCTACACCTTC	CSATRQGRRYTF
TRBV20-1	-	TRBD1	TRBJ2-5	TGCAGTGCTGGCGACAGGGGCCGGGAGACCCAGTACTTC	CSAGDRGRETQYF
TRBV4-1	-	TRBD1	TRBJ2-1	TGCGCCAGCAGCCAAAGAGACAGGGGGAATGAGCAGTTCTTC	CASSQRDRGNEQFF
TRBV5-1	few	-	TRBJ1-1	TGCGCCAGCAGCTTGGATTGGGCAGATGGAGCTTTCTTT	CASSLDWADGAFF
TRBV11-2	-	-	TRBJ1-4	TGTGCCAGCAGCCCGGGACGGGATTTGTTTTTT	CASSPGRDLFF
TRBV29-1	-	-	TRBJ1-5	TGCAGTATTTCACACCGGGACATCATCATGTTGCCCCAGCATTTT	CSISHRDIIMLPQHF
TRBV11-2	-	-	TRBJ2-7	TGTGCCAGCAGCTTAGTCGACTACGAGCAGTACTTC	CASSLVDYEQYF
TRBV24-1	few	TRBD1	TRBJ2-1	TGTGCCACCAGTGAATCTCCGGGACAGGGGAGGAATGAGCAGTTCTTC	CATSESPGQGRNEQFF
TRBV5-1	many	-	TRBJ2-3	TGCGCCAGCAGCTCGTTACAGCCTAGCACAGATACGCAGTATTTT	CASSSLQPSTDTQYF
TRBV5-1	few	-	TRBJ2-7	TGCGCCAGCAGCTACTTTCGTGGCAGGCGGGACGAGCAGTACTTC	CASSYFRGRRDEQYF
TRBV12-3/TRBV12-4	-	-	TRBJ1-6	TGTGCCAGCAGTTCTCAGGGTGCCTATTCACCCCTCCACTTT	CASSSQGAYSPLHF
TRBV9	-	-	TRBJ2-3	TGTGCCAGCAGCGTAGTAGCGTCTAGCACAGATACGCAGTATTTT	CASSVVASSTDTQYF
TRBV7-8	few	TRBD2	TRBJ2-4	TGTGCCAGCAGCTTTCGGCCGGGGGGACTAGCCAAAAACATTCAGTACTTC	CASSFRPGGLAKNIQYF
TRBV6-5	few	-	TRBJ2-6	TGTGCCACTTCTACCTCTGGGGCCAACGTCCTGACTTTC	CATSTSGANVLTF
TRBV10-3	-	-	TRBJ2-3	TGTGCCATCGCCCGGGGGACCACAGATACGCAGTATTTT	CAIARGTTDTQYF
TRBV7-9	-	-	TRBJ2-5	TGTGCCAGCAGCTTAGCCGGACTATCGCAAGAGACCCAGTACTTC	CASSLAGLSQETQYF
TRBV12-3/TRBV12-4	few	-	TRBJ1-4	TGTGCCAGCAGTCTACAGGTCCCGACTGAAAAACTGTTTTTT	CASSLQVPTEKLFF
TRBV5-1	few	-	TRBJ2-1	TGCGCCAGCTCCGTGGTCGGGGTCAATGAGCAGTTCTTC	CASSVVGVNEQFF
TRBV20-1	-	TRBD1	TRBJ1-6	TGCAGTGCCCGAGGGGGTTTGGGACAGGGGAATTCACCCCTCCACTTT	CSARGGLGQGNSPLHF
TRBV2	-	TRBD1	TRBJ2-3	TGTGCCAGCAGTAGGGGACAGGGAGCACAGTATTTT	CASSRGQGAQYF
TRBV12-3/TRBV12-4	-	-	TRBJ2-6	TGTGCCACCACAATCAGGGGAGCCGGGGCCAACGTCCTGACTTTC	CATTIRGAGANVLTF
TRBV28	-	-	TRBJ2-4	TGTGCCAGCAGTTTACGAAGGGATCTAGCCAAAAACATTCAGTACTTC	CASSLRRDLAKNIQYF
TRBV9	few	TRBD2	TRBJ2-1	TGTGCCAGCAGCGTAGGTCCTCAGCGGGCGGGGGACAATGAGCAGTTCTTC	CASSVGPQRAGDNEQFF
TRBV20-1	-	-	TRBJ2-5	TGCAGTGGATCGAGAGCCGAATCTCCCCACTTC	CSGSRAESPHF